These 21 T cell receptor beta chains originate from one sample sequenced in a study of blood T cell repertoires in COVID-19. Method: immunoSEQ multiplex PCR; TCRdb's copy keeps in-frame clones and lacks some. The repertoire consists of more than 250,000 clones, with less than 85% occurring once and the leading ten covering less than 6%. The sequencing input was peripheral blood. The receptors were gathered from a man aged 55 to 70 who had recovered from COVID-19.

The rearrangement joins TRBV2 to TRBJ1-6; TRBD1 aligns across 11 bases. The length of the CDR3 is 15 residues. Germline CDR1 and CDR2: SNHLY and FYNNEI. V was clipped by 6 bases and J by 5 bases; unmatched bases: 3. CDR3 DNA sequence: TGTGCCAGCAGGGGGACAGGGGGAAATAATTCACCCCTCCACTTT. Its translation is CASRGTGGNNSPLHF.

This clone appeared a single time. The chain recombines TRBV29-1 with TRBJ2-1; D perhaps matches TRBD2 (6 bases). Deletions cut 4 bases from V and 4 bases from J, with 14 bases between. There are 14 residues in the CDR3. Looked up from germline, CDR1 is SQVTM and CDR2 is ANQGSEA. The CDR3 coding sequence is TGCAGCGTTGGCGACAGAGGGACTTACAATGAGCAGTTCTTC. Translating gives CSVGDRGTYNEQFF.

V gene TRBV2 combines with J gene TRBJ2-5; 8 bases match TRBD2. The germline gives CDR1 SNHLY, CDR2 FYNNEI. V shed 6 bases, J shed 3 bases, and the junction held 3 bases outside the gene matches. This CDR3 spans 13 amino acids. The CDR3 is CASRNSGEETQYF. For the CDR3, the DNA is TGTGCCAGCAGAAATAGCGGGGAAGAGACCCAGTACTTC.

CDR3 region: CAWSEGVGLDEQFF. In DNA, the CDR3 is TGTGCCTGGAGTGAGGGGGTGGGGCTTGATGAGCAGTTCTTC. The chain is built from TRBV30 and TRBJ2-1; TRBD1 might be the D (6 bases). Germline V gene sequence: CDR1 GTSNPN, CDR2 SVGIG (reference sequence). There are 14 residues in the CDR3. Deletions cut 1 base from V and 8 bases from J, with 15 bases between.

This clone was seen once. The chain carries TRBV27 and TRBJ2-5; TRBD1 matches 10 bases. The germline V gene has CDR1 MNHEY and CDR2 SMNVEV (reference sequence). Trimming removed 6 bases from V and 3 bases from J; junction bases left unmatched: 16. The CDR3 loop spans 18 amino acids. CDR3: CASSPLTGGPWRKETQYF. Written as DNA, the CDR3 is TGTGCCAGCAGCCCCTTGACAGGGGGCCCTTGGAGAAAAGAGACCCAGTACTTC.

This rearrangement joins TRBV5-4 to TRBJ1-1; TRBD1 agrees at 7 bases. In germline, CDR1 is SGHNT, CDR2 YYREEE (reference sequence). The CDR3 is made up of 15 amino acids. The junction had 6 bases not matched to a gene; V was cut back by 3 bases and J by 1 base. CDR3 in DNA: TGTGCCAGCAGCTCGACAGGGTCGGGGAACACTGAAGCTTTCTTT. Encoded protein: CASSSTGSGNTEAFF.

J is TRBJ2-3 and V is TRBV5-1, with D tentatively TRBD2 (7 bases). Germline-derived CDR1 and CDR2 are SGHRS and YFSETQ. V was cut by 2 bases and J by 3 bases, with 13 bases left in between. The CDR3 covers 15 residues. The CDR3 loop reads CASSLGGAGTDTQYF. CDR3 nucleotide sequence: TGCGCCAGCAGCTTAGGGGGGGCTGGGACAGATACGCAGTATTTT. Combining the CDR3 with reference TRBV5-1 and TRBJ2-3 gives the whole variable domain KAGVTQTPRYLIKTRGQQVTLSCSPISGHRSVSWYQQTPGQGLQFLFEYFSETQRNKGNFPGRFSGRQFSNSRSEMNVSTLELGDSALYLCASSLGGAGTDTQYFGPGTRLTVL.

On this clone itself: Other DNA sequences in the sample encode the same CDR3. V gene TRBV19 combines with J gene TRBJ1-1; tentatively, D is TRBD1 (6 bases). Germline V gene lookup returns CDR1 LNHDA and CDR2 SQIVND (reference sequence). The CDR3 totals 16 residues. Trimming left V 0 bases short and J 1 base short, with 12 bases between. CDR3 DNA: TGTGCCAGTAGTATAGATCCCGGGACAAAGAACACTGAAGCTTTCTTT. This gives the protein CASSIDPGTKNTEAFF.

V and J are TRBV19 and TRBJ2-2; D unclear. This CDR3 has 13 amino acids. V lost 9 bases, J lost 3 bases, and 11 bases lay in between. The germline V gene encodes CDR1 LNHDA and CDR2 SQIVND (reference sequence). DNA of the CDR3: TGTGCCAGCTCCGGTTCCGACACCGGGGAGCTGTTTTTT. As protein: CASSGSDTGELFF.

The V and J genes are TRBV5-1 and TRBJ2-1; 10 nucleotides match TRBD2. The V gene end was trimmed by 4 bases and the J gene end by 3 bases; junction bases not matched to a gene: 4. CDR3 length: 15 residues. Germline CDR1 is SGHRS and CDR2 is YFSETQ. The CDR3 sequence: CASSGGLANYNEQFF. The CDR3 nucleotides are TGCGCCAGCAGCGGGGGACTAGCGAACTACAATGAGCAGTTCTTC.

The chain uses TRBV7-2 and TRBJ2-7; D is ambiguous. Germline loops: CDR1 SGHTA, CDR2 FQGNSA. Trimming cost V 0 bases and J 9 bases, with 15 bases left between them. The length of the CDR3 is 14 residues. The CDR3 sequence: CASSLARSSVGQYF. Written as DNA, the CDR3 is TGTGCCAGCAGCTTAGCGCGGTCGTCGGTTGGGCAGTACTTC.

The V call is TRBV27, the J call TRBJ1-4, with D possibly being TRBD1 (5 bases). The V gene lost 5 bases and the J gene lost 3 bases, with 10 bases spanning the gap. Germline CDR1 is MNHEY and CDR2 is SMNVEV (reference sequence). The CDR3 loop spans 14 amino acids. In DNA, the CDR3 is TGTGCCAGCAGTCCCCGGGACTCTAATGAAAAACTGTTTTTT. Protein product: CASSPRDSNEKLFF.

The chain employs TRBV5-4 and TRBJ1-4; 8 bases match TRBD1. The germline V gene encodes CDR1 SGHNT and CDR2 YYREEE (reference sequence). Trimming removed 0 bases from V and 5 bases from J; junction bases left unmatched: 3. The CDR3 has 15 amino acids. The CDR3 coding sequence is TGTGCCAGCAGCTTGGAAACAGGGGGGAATGAAAAACTGTTTTTT. As protein: CASSLETGGNEKLFF.

CDR3 sequence reads: CASSPGQGYSGYTF. DNA for the CDR3: TGTGCCAGCAGCCCGGGACAGGGGTATTCGGGCTACACCTTC. The chain carries TRBV27 and TRBJ1-2, with TRBD1 matching 10 bases. Germline V gene sequence: CDR1 MNHEY, CDR2 SMNVEV (reference sequence). V lost 6 bases, J lost 8 bases, and 9 bases stayed unmatched. The CDR3 has 14 residues.

J is TRBJ2-2 and V is TRBV9; D not resolved. Germline lookup yields CDR1 SGDLS and CDR2 YYNGEE. CDR3 size: 15 residues. Trimming removed 0 bases from V and 5 bases from J, with 11 bases in between. The CDR3 region is CASSVGGALTGELFF. CDR3 bases: TGTGCCAGCAGCGTAGGCGGAGCCCTTACCGGGGAGCTGTTTTTT.

J is TRBJ2-1 and V is TRBV9; perhaps TRBD1 as D (5 bases). Trimming took 0 bases from V and 10 from J, leaving 11 bases between them. Germline loops: CDR1 SGDLS, CDR2 YYNGEE. This CDR3 region has 13 residues. In nucleotides, the CDR3 is TGTGCCAGCAGCGTAGCAGGGTTTGAGGAGCAGTTCTTC. Its translation is CASSVAGFEEQFF.

Here the CDR3 DNA reads TGTGCCAGCAGCCAAGGGACAGGGATCGAGACCCAGTACTTC. Its translation: CASSQGTGIETQYF. The chain is built from TRBV3-1 (or the pseudogene TRBV3-2) and TRBJ2-5, with TRBD1 matching over 8 bases. Trimming removed 1 base from V and 5 bases from J; junction bases left unmatched: 3. Germline CDR1 and CDR2: LGHDT and YNNKEL (reference sequence). The CDR3 totals 14 residues.

This chain connects TRBV5-4 to TRBJ2-3, with D maybe TRBD1 (5 bases). Germline CDR1 is SGHNT and CDR2 is YYREEE (reference sequence). The CDR3 has 14 amino acids. The ends were cut back, 2 bases at V and 6 bases at J, with 13 bases in the middle. The CDR3 sequence is CASSFDSRPDTQYF. The DNA of the CDR3 is TGTGCCAGCAGCTTTGACAGCCGTCCGGATACGCAGTATTTT.

V and J are TRBV5-1 and TRBJ2-2; tentative D call: TRBD2 (5 bases). This CDR3 comprises 16 residues. V was pared by 0 bases and J by 7 bases, with 16 bases between. Germline V gene lookup returns CDR1 SGHRS and CDR2 YFSETQ. The CDR3 reads CASSLVQVGIFGELFF. The CDR3 DNA follows: TGCGCCAGCAGCTTGGTCCAGGTCGGGATTTTCGGGGAGCTGTTTTTT.

The chain has TRBV10-3 and TRBJ2-3; D may be TRBD1 (7 bases). Germline-derived CDR1 and CDR2 are ENHRY and SYGVKD. V lost 6 bases to trimming and J lost 0 bases, with 13 bases between them. This CDR3 comprises 15 residues. CDR3 in DNA: TGTGCCATCAGCGATCCAGGGGGGAGCACAGATACGCAGTATTTT. It translates to CAISDPGGSTDTQYF.

The sample holds a few counts of this clone. The chain carries TRBV7-9 and TRBJ2-7, with 8 bases matching TRBD2. The V and J ends lost 5 bases and 6 bases, in that order; junction bases with no gene match: 12. CDR1 is SEHNR and CDR2 is FQNEAQ in the germline V gene (reference sequence). This CDR3 comprises 15 residues. CDR3 protein: CASSPQAGVASEQYF. The CDR3 nucleotides read TGTGCCAGCAGCCCACAAGCGGGAGTAGCATCCGAGCAGTACTTC. Using reference TRBV7-9 and TRBJ2-7 for the parts outside the CDR3, the full variable domain is DTGVSQNPRHKITKRGQNVTFRCDPISEHNRLYWYRQTLGQGPEFLTYFQNEAQLEKSRLLSDRFSAERPKGSFSTLEIQRTEQGDSAMYLCASSPQAGVASEQYFGPGTRLTVT.